Sequencing of this T cell receptor beta chain was carried out in a study of blood T cell repertoires in COVID-19. In the study overall: PBMCs, B-cell-depleted T cells, or T cells provided the cDNA or gDNA that made up the material.

The germline V gene has CDR1 LGHDT and CDR2 YNNKEL (reference sequence). The CDR3 has 13 residues. V dropped 4 bases and J dropped 4; count of bases not matched to a gene: 2. Under the authors' procedure: By means of reference gene primer amplification, nucleated cell counts were estimated. TCRdb's copy holds only in-frame clones and misses some; the assay was immunoSEQ multiplex PCR. The V and J calls and the clone size are those of that table, but D and trimming were determined from the DNA. The sample lists about 230,000 clones, roughly 84% occurring once. The sample consisted of peripheral blood. This TCR came from a man in his forties with acute or convalescent COVID-19. The J gene is TRBJ1-2, the V gene TRBV3-1 (or the pseudogene TRBV3-2); 8 bases line up with TRBD1. CDR3 amino acids: CASSRDRFYGYTF. The CDR3 DNA sequence: TGTGCCAGCAGCCGGGACAGGTTCTATGGCTACACCTTC.